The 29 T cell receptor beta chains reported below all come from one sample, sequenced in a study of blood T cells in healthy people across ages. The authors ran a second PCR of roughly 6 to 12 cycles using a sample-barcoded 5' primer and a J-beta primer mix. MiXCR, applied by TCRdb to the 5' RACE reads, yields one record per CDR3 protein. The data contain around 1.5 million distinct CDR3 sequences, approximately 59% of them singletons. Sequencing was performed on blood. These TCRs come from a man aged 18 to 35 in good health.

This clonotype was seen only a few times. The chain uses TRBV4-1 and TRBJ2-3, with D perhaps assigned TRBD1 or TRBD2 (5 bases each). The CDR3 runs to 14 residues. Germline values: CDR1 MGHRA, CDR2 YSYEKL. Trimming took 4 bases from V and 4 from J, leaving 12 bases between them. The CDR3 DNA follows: TGCGCCAGCAGCCCCCATACGGGGCCAGATACGCAGTATTTT. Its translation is CASSPHTGPDTQYF.

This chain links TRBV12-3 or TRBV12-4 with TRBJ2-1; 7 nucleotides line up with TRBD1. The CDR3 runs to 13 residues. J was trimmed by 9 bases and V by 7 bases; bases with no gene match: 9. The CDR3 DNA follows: TGTGCCAGCACCCGCGAAGGGGGCAGTGAGCAGTTCTTC. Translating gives CASTREGGSEQFF.

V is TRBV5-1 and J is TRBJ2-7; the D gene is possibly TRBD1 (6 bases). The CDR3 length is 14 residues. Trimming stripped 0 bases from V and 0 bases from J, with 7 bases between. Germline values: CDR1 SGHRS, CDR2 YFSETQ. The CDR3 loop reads CASSLGDNSYEQYF. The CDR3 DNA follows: TGCGCCAGCAGCTTGGGGGACAACTCCTACGAGCAGTACTTC.

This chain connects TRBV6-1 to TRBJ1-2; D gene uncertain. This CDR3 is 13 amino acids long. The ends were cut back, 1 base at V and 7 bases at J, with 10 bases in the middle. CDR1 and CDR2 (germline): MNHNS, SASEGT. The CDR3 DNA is TGTGCCAGCAGTGAAGGAGGAGGTACTGGCTACACCTTC. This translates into CASSEGGGTGYTF.

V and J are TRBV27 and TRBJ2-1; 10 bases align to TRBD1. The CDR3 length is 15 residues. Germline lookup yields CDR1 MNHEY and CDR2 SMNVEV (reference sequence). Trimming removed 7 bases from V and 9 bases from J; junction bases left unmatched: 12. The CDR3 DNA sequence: TGTGCCAGCACCTCCGGGACAGGGGTTCACGGTGAGCAGTTCTTC. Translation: CASTSGTGVHGEQFF.

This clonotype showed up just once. For the CDR3, the DNA is TGTGCCAGCTATCGAGAAAGGGGCGCCGGGGAGCTGTTTTTT. This sequence encodes CASYRERGAGELFF. The V gene is TRBV2, the J gene TRBJ2-2; maybe TRBD1 (5 bases). V was cut by 8 bases and J by 6 bases, with 16 bases left in between. CDR1 and CDR2 (germline): SNHLY, FYNNEI. The CDR3 is 14 amino acids.

This chain's CDR3 is CASSPHDRSYGYTF. The CDR3 coding sequence is TGTGCCAGCAGTCCTCACGACAGGTCCTATGGCTACACCTTC. V and J are TRBV28 and TRBJ1-2, with D possibly matching TRBD1 (6 bases). The CDR3 is 14 residues long. Trimming stripped 5 bases from V and 4 bases from J, with 14 bases between. CDR1 and CDR2 from the germline V gene are MDHEN and SYDVKM.

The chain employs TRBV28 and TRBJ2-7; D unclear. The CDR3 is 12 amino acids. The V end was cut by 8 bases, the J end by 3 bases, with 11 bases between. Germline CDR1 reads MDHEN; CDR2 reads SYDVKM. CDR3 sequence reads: CASGNAYYEQYF. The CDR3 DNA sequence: TGTGCCAGCGGCAATGCGTACTACGAGCAGTACTTC. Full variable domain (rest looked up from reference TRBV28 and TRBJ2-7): DVKVTQSSRYLVKRTGEKVFLECVQDMDHENMFWYRQDPGLGLRLIYFSYDVKMKEKGDIPEGYSVSREKKERFSLILESASTNQTSMYLCASGNAYYEQYFGPGTRLTVT.

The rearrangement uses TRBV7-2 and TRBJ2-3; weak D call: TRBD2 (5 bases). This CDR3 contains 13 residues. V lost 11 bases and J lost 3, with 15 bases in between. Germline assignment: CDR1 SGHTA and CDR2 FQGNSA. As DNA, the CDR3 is TGTGCCGGCGGGCAAGCCCAGACAGATACGCAGTATTTT. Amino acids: CAGGQAQTDTQYF.

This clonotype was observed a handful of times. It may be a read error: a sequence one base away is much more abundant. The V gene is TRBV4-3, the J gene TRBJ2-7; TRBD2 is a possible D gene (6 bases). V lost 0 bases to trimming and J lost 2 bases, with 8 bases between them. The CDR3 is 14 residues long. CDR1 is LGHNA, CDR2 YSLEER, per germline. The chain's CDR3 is CASSQDWGAYEQYF. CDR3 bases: TGCGCCAGCAGCCAAGATTGGGGGGCCTACGAGCAGTACTTC.

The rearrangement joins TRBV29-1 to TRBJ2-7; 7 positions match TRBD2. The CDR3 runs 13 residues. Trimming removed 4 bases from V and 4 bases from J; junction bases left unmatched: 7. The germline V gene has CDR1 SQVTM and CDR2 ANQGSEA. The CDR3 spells CSVVPSGQYEQYF. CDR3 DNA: TGCAGCGTTGTGCCTAGCGGCCAATACGAGCAGTACTTC.

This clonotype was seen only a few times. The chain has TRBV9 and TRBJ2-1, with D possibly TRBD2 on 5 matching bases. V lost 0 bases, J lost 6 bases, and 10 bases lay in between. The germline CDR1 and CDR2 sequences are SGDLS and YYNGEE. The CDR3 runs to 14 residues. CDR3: CASSVAGLANEQFF. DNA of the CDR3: TGTGCCAGCAGCGTAGCTGGCCTAGCCAATGAGCAGTTCTTC.

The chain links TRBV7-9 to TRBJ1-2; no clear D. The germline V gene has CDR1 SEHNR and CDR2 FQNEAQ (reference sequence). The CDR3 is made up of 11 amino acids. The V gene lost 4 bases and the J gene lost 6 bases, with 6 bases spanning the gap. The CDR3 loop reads CASSWSDGYTF. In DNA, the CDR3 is TGTGCCAGCAGCTGGAGCGATGGCTACACCTTC.

Here the CDR3 DNA reads TGCGCCAGCAGCCAACGACCCTTCCCGGCGGGGGACACAGATACGCAGTATTTT. Amino acids: CASSQRPFPAGDTDTQYF. The V call is TRBV4-1, the J call TRBJ2-3; 7 positions agree with TRBD2. Trimming took 2 bases from V and 2 from J; bases not matched to a gene: 13. From germline, CDR1 is MGHRA and CDR2 YSYEKL. The CDR3 sequence is 18 residues long.

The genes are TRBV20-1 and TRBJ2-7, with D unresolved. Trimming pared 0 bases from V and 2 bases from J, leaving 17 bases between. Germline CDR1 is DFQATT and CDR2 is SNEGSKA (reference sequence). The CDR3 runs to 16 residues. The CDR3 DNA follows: TGCAGTGCTAGAGATCTCTCGGTTCGCCGTCCCTACGAGCAGTACTTC. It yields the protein CSARDLSVRRPYEQYF.

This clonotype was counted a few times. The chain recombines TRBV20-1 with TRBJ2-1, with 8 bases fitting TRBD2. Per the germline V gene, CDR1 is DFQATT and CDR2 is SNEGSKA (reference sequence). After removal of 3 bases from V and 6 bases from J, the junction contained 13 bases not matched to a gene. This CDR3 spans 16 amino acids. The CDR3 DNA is TGCAGTGCTAGCCCTCCCGGTCGGGAGGGGTCCAATGAGCAGTTCTTC. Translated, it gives CSASPPGREGSNEQFF.

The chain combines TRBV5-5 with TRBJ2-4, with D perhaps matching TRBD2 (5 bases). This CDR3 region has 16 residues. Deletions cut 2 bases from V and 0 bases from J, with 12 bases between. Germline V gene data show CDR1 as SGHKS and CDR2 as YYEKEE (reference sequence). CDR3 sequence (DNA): TGTGCCAGCAGCTTAGACGGGATCCTAGCCAAAAACATTCAGTACTTC. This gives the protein CASSLDGILAKNIQYF.

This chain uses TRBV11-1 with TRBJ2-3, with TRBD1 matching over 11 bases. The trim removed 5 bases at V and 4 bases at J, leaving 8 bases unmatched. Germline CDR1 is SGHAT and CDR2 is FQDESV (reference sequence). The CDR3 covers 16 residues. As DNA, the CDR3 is TGTGCCAGCAGCAAAGGGGACAGGGGGTTTGCAGATACGCAGTATTTT. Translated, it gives CASSKGDRGFADTQYF.

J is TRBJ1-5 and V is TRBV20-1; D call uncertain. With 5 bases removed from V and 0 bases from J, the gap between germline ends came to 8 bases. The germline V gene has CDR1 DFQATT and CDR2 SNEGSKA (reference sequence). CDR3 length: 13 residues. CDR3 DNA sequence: TGCAGTGCTGGTGTTAATAGCAATCAGCCCCAGCATTTT. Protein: CSAGVNSNQPQHF.

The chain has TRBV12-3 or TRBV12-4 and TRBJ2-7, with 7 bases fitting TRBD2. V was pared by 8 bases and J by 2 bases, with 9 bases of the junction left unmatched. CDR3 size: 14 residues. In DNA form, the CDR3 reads TGTGCCAGCTCCTGGGGGGGAAGTACCTACGAGCAGTACTTC. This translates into CASSWGGSTYEQYF.

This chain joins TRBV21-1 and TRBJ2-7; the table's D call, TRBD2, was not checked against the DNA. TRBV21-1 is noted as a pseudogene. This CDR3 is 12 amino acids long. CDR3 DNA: TGTGCCAGCAGCAACCAGGCCCCTCCAGGGTACTTC. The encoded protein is CASSNQAPPGYF.

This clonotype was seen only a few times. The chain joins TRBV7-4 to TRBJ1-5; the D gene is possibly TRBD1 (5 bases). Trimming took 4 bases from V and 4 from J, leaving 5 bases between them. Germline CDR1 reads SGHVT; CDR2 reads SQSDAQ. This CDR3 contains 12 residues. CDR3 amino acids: CASSWGNQPQHF. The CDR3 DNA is TGTGCCAGCAGCTGGGGGAATCAGCCCCAGCATTTT.

The DNA for the CDR3 is TGTGCCAGCAGCCACCTCATTGGGGGGATTAATCAGCCCCAGCATTTT. As protein: CASSHLIGGINQPQHF. The J gene is TRBJ1-5, the V gene TRBV4-2; TRBD1 might be the D (5 bases). The V end was cut by 3 bases, the J end by 4 bases, with 16 bases between. CDR3 length: 16 residues. CDR1 is LGHNA and CDR2 is YNFKEQ in the germline V gene.

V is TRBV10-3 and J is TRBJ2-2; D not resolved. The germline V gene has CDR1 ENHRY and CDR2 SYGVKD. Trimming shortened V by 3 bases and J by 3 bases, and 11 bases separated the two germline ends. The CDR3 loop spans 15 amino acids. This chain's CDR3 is CAISDESIYTGELFF. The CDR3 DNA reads TGTGCCATCAGTGACGAGAGTATATACACCGGGGAGCTGTTTTTT.

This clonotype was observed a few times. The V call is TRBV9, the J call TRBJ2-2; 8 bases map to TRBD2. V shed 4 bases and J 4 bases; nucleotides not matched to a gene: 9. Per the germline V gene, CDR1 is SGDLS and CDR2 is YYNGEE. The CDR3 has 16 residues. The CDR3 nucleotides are TGTGCCAGCAGCCCAAGGACTAGCCCGACCACCGGGGAGCTGTTTTTT. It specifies CASSPRTSPTTGELFF.

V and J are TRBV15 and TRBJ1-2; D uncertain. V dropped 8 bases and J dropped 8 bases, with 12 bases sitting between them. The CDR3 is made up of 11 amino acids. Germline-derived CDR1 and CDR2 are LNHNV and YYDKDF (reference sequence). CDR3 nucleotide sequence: TGTGCCACCTTGGAGGACGGCGGCTACACCTTC. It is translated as CATLEDGGYTF.

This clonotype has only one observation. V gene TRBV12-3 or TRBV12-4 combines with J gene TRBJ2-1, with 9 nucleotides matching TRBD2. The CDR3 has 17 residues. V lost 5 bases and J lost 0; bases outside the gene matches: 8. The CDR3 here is CASSQRLAESSYNEQFF. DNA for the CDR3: TGTGCCAGCAGTCAGAGACTAGCGGAAAGCTCCTACAATGAGCAGTTCTTC.

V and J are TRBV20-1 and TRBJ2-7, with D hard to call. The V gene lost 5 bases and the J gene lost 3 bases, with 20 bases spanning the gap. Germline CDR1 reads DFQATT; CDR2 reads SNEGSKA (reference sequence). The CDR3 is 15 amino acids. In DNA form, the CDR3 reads TGCAGTGCTCCCCCCTCCCGGTCTTTGGGCTACGAGCAGTACTTC. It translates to CSAPPSRSLGYEQYF.

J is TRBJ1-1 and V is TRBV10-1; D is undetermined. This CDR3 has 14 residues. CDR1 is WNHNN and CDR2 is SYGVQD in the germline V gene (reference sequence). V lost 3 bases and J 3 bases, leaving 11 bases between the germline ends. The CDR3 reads CASSEEGVDTEAFF. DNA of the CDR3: TGCGCCAGCAGTGAAGAGGGAGTTGACACTGAAGCTTTCTTT.